This record concerns one T cell receptor (beta chain) sequence. This sample was included in a study of blood T cell repertoires in COVID-19. About the research overall: Samples came from the United States, Italy and Spain, spanning acute and convalescent COVID-19.

In germline, CDR1 is SGHAT, CDR2 FQNNGV. The V end lost 5 bases, the J end lost 0 bases, and 7 bases lay between the germline ends. The CDR3 spans 13 residues. The method was immunoSEQ multiplex PCR; TCRdb's version includes in-frame clones alone and lacks a portion of them. Among some 150,000 clones listed, around 81% were seen once. The sequenced sample was PBMCs or T cells enriched from blood (not recorded which). The origin of this receptor is a woman in her thirties or forties who had recovered from COVID-19. The V and J genes are TRBV11-2 and TRBJ2-5, with TRBD1 as a possible D gene (6 bases). This CDR3 reads CASSQGHQETQYF. As DNA, the CDR3 is TGTGCCAGCAGCCAGGGGCACCAAGAGACCCAGTACTTC.